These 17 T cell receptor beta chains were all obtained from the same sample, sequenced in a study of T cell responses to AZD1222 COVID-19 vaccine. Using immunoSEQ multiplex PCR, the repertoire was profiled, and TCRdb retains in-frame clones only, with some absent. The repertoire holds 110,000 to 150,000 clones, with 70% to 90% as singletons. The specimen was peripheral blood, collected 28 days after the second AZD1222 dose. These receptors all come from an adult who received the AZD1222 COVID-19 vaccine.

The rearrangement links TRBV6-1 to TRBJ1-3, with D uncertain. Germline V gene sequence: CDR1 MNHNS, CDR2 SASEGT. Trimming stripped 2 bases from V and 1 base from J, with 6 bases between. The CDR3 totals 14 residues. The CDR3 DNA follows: TGTGCCAGCAGTGAAATGGGGTCTGGAAACACCATATATTTT. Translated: CASSEMGSGNTIYF.

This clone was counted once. CDR3 residues: CASSYGTAGNGYTF. DNA of the CDR3: TGTGCCAGCAGTTACGGGACGGCAGGGAATGGCTACACCTTC. The chain uses TRBV6-5 and TRBJ1-2; possible D gene TRBD1, 5 bases. V was pared by 2 bases and J by 6 bases, with 13 bases between. There are 14 residues in the CDR3. The V gene's germline CDR1 is MNHEY and CDR2 SVGAGI.

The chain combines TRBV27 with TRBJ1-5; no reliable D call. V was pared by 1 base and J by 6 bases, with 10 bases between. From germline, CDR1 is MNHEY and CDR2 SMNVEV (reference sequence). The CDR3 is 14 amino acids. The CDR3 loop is CASSLFQAGQPQHF. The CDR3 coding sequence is TGTGCCAGCAGTTTATTCCAGGCGGGTCAGCCCCAGCATTTT.

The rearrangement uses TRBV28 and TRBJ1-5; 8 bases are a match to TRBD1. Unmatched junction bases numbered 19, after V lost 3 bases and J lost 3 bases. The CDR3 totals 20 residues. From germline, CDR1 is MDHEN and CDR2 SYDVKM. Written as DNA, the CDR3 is TGTGCCAGCAGTTTGCCCTCGGGGGTGGCCTATCAGGGGGCCAATCAGCCCCAGCATTTT. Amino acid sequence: CASSLPSGVAYQGANQPQHF.

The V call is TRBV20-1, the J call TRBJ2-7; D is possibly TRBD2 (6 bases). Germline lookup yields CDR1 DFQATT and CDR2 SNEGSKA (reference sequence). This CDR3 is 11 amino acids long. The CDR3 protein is CSAGTSYEQYF. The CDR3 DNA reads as TGCAGCGCGGGGACCAGCTACGAGCAGTACTTC.

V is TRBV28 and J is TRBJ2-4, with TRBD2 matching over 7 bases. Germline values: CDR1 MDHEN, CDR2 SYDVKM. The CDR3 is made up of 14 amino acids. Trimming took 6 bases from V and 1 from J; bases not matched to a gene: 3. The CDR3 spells CASSPGGAKNIQYF. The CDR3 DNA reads TGTGCCAGCAGCCCCGGGGGGGCCAAAAACATTCAGTACTTC.

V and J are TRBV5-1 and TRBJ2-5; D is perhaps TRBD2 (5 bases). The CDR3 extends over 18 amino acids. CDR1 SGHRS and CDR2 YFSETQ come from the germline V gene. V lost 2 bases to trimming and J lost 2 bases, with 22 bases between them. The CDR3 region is CASSFNPFSASTQETQYF. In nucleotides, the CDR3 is TGCGCCAGCAGCTTCAACCCATTCTCGGCTAGCACACAAGAGACCCAGTACTTC.

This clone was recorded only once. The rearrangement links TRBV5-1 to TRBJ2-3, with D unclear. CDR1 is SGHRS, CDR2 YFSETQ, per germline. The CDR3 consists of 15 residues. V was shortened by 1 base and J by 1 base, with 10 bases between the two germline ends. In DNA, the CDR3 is TGCGCCAGCAGCTTGTCCAATGTCGGCACAGATACGCAGTATTTT. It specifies CASSLSNVGTDTQYF.

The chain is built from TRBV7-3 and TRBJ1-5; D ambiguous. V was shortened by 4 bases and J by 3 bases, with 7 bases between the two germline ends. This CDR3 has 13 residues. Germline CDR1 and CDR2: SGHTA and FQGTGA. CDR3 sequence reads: CASSSSNNQPQHF. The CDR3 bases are TGTGCCAGCAGCTCGTCAAACAATCAGCCCCAGCATTTT.

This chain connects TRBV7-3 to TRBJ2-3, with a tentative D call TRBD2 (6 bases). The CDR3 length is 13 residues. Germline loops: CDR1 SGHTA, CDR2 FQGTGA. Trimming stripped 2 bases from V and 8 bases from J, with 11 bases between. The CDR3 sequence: CASSLREMGTQYF. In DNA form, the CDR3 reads TGTGCCAGCAGCTTACGGGAGATGGGTACGCAGTATTTT.

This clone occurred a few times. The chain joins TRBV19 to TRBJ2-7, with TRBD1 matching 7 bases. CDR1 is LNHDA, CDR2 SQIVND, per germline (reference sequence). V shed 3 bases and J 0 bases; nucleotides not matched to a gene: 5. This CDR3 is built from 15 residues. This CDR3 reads CASSIGQATSYEQYF. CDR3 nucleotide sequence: TGTGCCAGTAGTATCGGACAGGCGACCTCCTACGAGCAGTACTTC.

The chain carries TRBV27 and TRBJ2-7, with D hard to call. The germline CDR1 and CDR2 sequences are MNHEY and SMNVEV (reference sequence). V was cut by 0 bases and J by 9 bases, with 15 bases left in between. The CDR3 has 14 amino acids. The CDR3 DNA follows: TGTGCCAGCAGTTTATCATTTACCGGATTGGGGCAGTACTTC. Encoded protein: CASSLSFTGLGQYF.

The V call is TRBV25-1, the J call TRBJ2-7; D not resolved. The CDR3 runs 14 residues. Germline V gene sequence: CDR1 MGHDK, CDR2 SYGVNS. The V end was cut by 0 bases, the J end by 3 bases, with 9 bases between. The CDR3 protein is CASSEYWTDYEQYF. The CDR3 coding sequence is TGTGCCAGCAGTGAATATTGGACGGACTACGAGCAGTACTTC.

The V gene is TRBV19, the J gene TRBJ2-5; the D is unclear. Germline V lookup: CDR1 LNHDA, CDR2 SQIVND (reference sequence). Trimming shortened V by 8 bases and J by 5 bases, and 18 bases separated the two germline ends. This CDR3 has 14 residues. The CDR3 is CASGRQGMGETQYF. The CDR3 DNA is TGTGCCAGTGGTAGACAAGGGATGGGGGAGACCCAGTACTTC.

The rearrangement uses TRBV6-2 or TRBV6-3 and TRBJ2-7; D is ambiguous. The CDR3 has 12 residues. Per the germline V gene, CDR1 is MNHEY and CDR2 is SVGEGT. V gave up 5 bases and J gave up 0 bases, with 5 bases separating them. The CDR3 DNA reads TGTGCCAGCAGTATATCCTCCTACGAGCAGTACTTC. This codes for CASSISSYEQYF.

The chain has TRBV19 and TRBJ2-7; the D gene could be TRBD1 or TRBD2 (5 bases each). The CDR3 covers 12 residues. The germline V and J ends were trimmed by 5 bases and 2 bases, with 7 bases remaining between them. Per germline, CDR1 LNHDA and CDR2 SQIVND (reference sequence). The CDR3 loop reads CASSGGTYEQYF. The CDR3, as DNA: TGTGCCAGTAGTGGGGGAACCTACGAGCAGTACTTC.

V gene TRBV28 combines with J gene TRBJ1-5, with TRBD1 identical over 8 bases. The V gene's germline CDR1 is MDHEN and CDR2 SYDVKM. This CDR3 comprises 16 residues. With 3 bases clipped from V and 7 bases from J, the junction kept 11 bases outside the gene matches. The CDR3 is CASSFVGRGRGQPQHF. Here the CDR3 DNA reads TGTGCCAGCAGTTTTGTAGGCAGGGGGCGCGGACAGCCCCAGCATTTT.